The 10 T cell receptor beta chains reported below all come from one sample, sequenced in a study of a mutant IDH1 vaccine in newly diagnosed glioma. Time point denoted: week 11, during vaccination. The vaccine gave 300 ug of a 20-mer mutant IDH1 peptide subcutaneously per dose. What these receptors recognize is not known. Sequencing used immunoSEQ multiplex PCR; TCRdb keeps in-frame clones, though not all of them. The table lists 57,000 or so clones, around 80% of them singletons. The material sequenced was PBMCs, taken from a glioma patient whose treatment included an IDH1 peptide vaccine. These receptors all come from a man aged 30 to 45 with glioma.

The rearrangement uses TRBV7-6 and TRBJ2-4, with D possibly being TRBD1 (6 bases). The ends were cut back, 5 bases at V and 1 base at J, with 12 bases in the middle. The CDR3 has 15 residues. The germline V gene encodes CDR1 SGHVS and CDR2 FNYEAQ. The CDR3 coding sequence is TGTGCCAGCAGCGAATTCCAGGGGGCCAAAAACATTCAGTACTTC. As protein: CASSEFQGAKNIQYF.

The chain joins TRBV9 to TRBJ2-5; maybe TRBD2 (5 bases). This CDR3 region has 14 residues. The V end lost 1 base, the J end lost 4 bases, and 11 bases lay between the germline ends. Germline V CDR1 and CDR2: SGDLS, YYNGEE. CDR3 amino acids: CASSVSSSRETQYF. The CDR3, as DNA: TGTGCCAGCAGCGTAAGTTCTAGCAGAGAGACCCAGTACTTC.

V gene TRBV27 combines with J gene TRBJ2-2; D unclear. The V end lost 6 bases, the J end lost 6 bases, and 17 bases lay between the germline ends. Germline V gene sequence: CDR1 MNHEY, CDR2 SMNVEV (reference sequence). This CDR3 region has 15 residues. This CDR3 is CASSLGYGFAGELFF. The CDR3 DNA is TGTGCCAGCAGCTTAGGGTACGGGTTCGCCGGGGAGCTGTTTTTT.

This clone was observed a few times. The genes are TRBV29-1 and TRBJ1-1; a possible D gene is TRBD1 (6 bases). Germline loops: CDR1 SQVTM, CDR2 ANQGSEA. V was pared by 4 bases and J by 4 bases, with 16 bases between. The CDR3 spans 14 residues. CDR3 in amino acids: CSVAVAGAATEAFF. The CDR3 DNA follows: TGCAGCGTTGCTGTGGCGGGGGCTGCCACTGAAGCTTTCTTT.

As concerns this clone: The same CDR3 can be traced to other DNA sequences in this sample. The chain recombines TRBV30 with TRBJ2-1, with D possibly TRBD2 on 5 matching bases. From germline, CDR1 is GTSNPN and CDR2 SVGIG (reference sequence). The CDR3 is made up of 13 amino acids. Deletions cut 0 bases from V and 7 bases from J, with 10 bases between. The CDR3 is CAWSVGLANEQFF. CDR3 sequence (DNA): TGTGCCTGGAGTGTAGGCCTAGCAAATGAGCAGTTCTTC.

The V call is TRBV4-1, the J call TRBJ2-1; D is uncertain. V lost 1 base and J lost 4, with 11 bases in between. This CDR3 region has 15 residues. In germline, CDR1 is MGHRA, CDR2 YSYEKL. The CDR3 bases are TGCGCCAGCAGCCAAGGATCTGATATTTACAATGAGCAGTTCTTC. Translating it yields CASSQGSDIYNEQFF.

The V gene is TRBV15, the J gene TRBJ2-1; no clear D. This CDR3 comprises 14 residues. Trimming stripped 1 base from V and 0 bases from J, with 4 bases between. CDR1 LNHNV and CDR2 YYDKDF come from the germline V gene (reference sequence). CDR3 amino acids: CATSRAISYNEQFF. As DNA, the CDR3 is TGTGCCACCAGCAGAGCGATCTCCTACAATGAGCAGTTCTTC.

The chain has TRBV5-4 and TRBJ1-1, with D possibly matching TRBD1 (5 bases). Per the germline V gene, CDR1 is SGHNT and CDR2 is YYREEE (reference sequence). Trimming cost V 2 bases and J 4 bases, with 12 bases left between them. The CDR3 runs 14 residues. CDR3 DNA: TGTGCCAGCAGCTTTGTGGGGGAGGGCACTGAAGCTTTCTTT. Its protein is CASSFVGEGTEAFF. Complete variable domain (other parts from reference TRBV5-4 and TRBJ1-1): ETGVTQSPTHLIKTRGQQVTLRCSSQSGHNTVSWYQQALGQGPQFIFQYYREEENGRGNFPPRFSGLQFPNYSSELNVNALELDDSALYLCASSFVGEGTEAFFGQGTRLTVV.

V gene TRBV5-1 combines with J gene TRBJ2-1, with TRBD1 identical over 8 bases. The CDR3 spans 16 residues. Germline CDR1 is SGHRS and CDR2 is YFSETQ. After removal of 0 bases from V and 2 bases from J, the junction contained 4 bases not matched to a gene. The CDR3, as DNA: TGCGCCAGCAGCTTGGAGGGACAGGCTACCTACAATGAGCAGTTCTTC. The encoded protein is CASSLEGQATYNEQFF.

The chain is built from TRBV5-1 and TRBJ2-5, with D tentatively TRBD2 (6 bases). The CDR3 consists of 13 residues. Deletions cut 4 bases from V and 5 bases from J, with 12 bases between. Germline CDR1 and CDR2: SGHRS and YFSETQ. Here the CDR3 reads CASSIRGAETQYF. In DNA form, the CDR3 reads TGCGCCAGCAGCATCCGCGGGGCTGAGACCCAGTACTTC.